The rows below give T cell receptor beta chains drawn from one sample of a study of shared clonotypes between healthy human individuals. The protocol was immunoSEQ multiplex PCR, while the TCRdb copy is restricted to in-frame clones and leaves out a portion. There are 400,000 to 600,000 clones in the sample; approximately 95% occur only once, and about 0.064% lies in the top ten. The sequencing sample was made of naive CD4+ T cells sorted from blood. These TCRs come from a woman in her twenties or thirties in good health. Each CDR3 is given with its conserved first and last residue. The order of the fields is CDR3 DNA, CDR3 protein, J gene, V gene, D gene, clone size. D genes are given only for firm matches. A row's size may be missing; if present it is once, few, many or a size class.

cdr3_nt: TGTGCCAGCAGTCTGGGGGAGTTCGCCTACGAGCAGTACTTC
cdr3_aa: CASSLGEFAYEQYF
j_call: TRBJ2-7
v_call: TRBV6-1
d_call: .
clone_size: .

cdr3_nt: TGTGCCAGCAGACAACTAGCGGGAGGCAACACCGGGGAGCTGTTTTTT
cdr3_aa: CASRQLAGGNTGELFF
j_call: TRBJ2-2
v_call: TRBV7-9
d_call: TRBD2
clone_size: .

cdr3_nt: TGCGCCAGCAGCTTGGAGGGGATCCTCAATGAGCAGTTCTTC
cdr3_aa: CASSLEGILNEQFF
j_call: TRBJ2-1
v_call: TRBV5-1
d_call: .
clone_size: .

cdr3_nt: TGTGCCATCAGTGAGGCCAGACAGGGAAATGGCTACACCTTC
cdr3_aa: CAISEARQGNGYTF
j_call: TRBJ1-2
v_call: TRBV10-3
d_call: TRBD1
clone_size: .

cdr3_nt: TGTGCCAGCAGTTCCCCGGGCCGTCTCGTTTCAGGTGCTTTCTTT
cdr3_aa: CASSSPGRLVSGAFF
j_call: TRBJ1-1
v_call: TRBV28
d_call: .
clone_size: .

cdr3_nt: TGTGCCATCTCGCTCGACAGTAGCAATCAGCCCCAGCATTTT
cdr3_aa: CAISLDSSNQPQHF
j_call: TRBJ1-5
v_call: TRBV28
d_call: .
clone_size: .

cdr3_nt: TGCGCCAGCCATGACTCTGGAAACACCATATATTTT
cdr3_aa: CASHDSGNTIYF
j_call: TRBJ1-3
v_call: TRBV10-2
d_call: .
clone_size: few

cdr3_nt: TGTGCCAGCTCACCACCCCACGGTGGGGGGCTCGGAGATACGCAGTATTTT
cdr3_aa: CASSPPHGGGLGDTQYF
j_call: TRBJ2-3
v_call: TRBV18
d_call: .
clone_size: .

cdr3_nt: TGTGCCAGCACTTGGACAGGGAGAAAGACCCAGTACTTC
cdr3_aa: CASTWTGRKTQYF
j_call: TRBJ2-5
v_call: TRBV6-1
d_call: TRBD1
clone_size: .

cdr3_nt: TGTGCCAGCAGTTTACCCGTTGGGCCTGCACGGTACGCTGAAGCTTTCTTT
cdr3_aa: CASSLPVGPARYAEAFF
j_call: TRBJ1-1
v_call: TRBV28
d_call: .
clone_size: once

cdr3_nt: TGTGCCAGCAGCTTAAGGGTCCGCGCAGGCGAGCAGTACTTC
cdr3_aa: CASSLRVRAGEQYF
j_call: TRBJ2-7
v_call: TRBV5-5
d_call: .
clone_size: .

cdr3_nt: TGTGCCAGCAGCCAAGAGTCGGTGAACACTGAAGCTTTCTTT
cdr3_aa: CASSQESVNTEAFF
j_call: TRBJ1-1
v_call: TRBV14
d_call: .
clone_size: .

cdr3_nt: TGTGCCAGCAGTGAAGTAGGAGGAGACAATCAGCCCCAGCATTTT
cdr3_aa: CASSEVGGDNQPQHF
j_call: TRBJ1-5
v_call: TRBV2
d_call: .
clone_size: .